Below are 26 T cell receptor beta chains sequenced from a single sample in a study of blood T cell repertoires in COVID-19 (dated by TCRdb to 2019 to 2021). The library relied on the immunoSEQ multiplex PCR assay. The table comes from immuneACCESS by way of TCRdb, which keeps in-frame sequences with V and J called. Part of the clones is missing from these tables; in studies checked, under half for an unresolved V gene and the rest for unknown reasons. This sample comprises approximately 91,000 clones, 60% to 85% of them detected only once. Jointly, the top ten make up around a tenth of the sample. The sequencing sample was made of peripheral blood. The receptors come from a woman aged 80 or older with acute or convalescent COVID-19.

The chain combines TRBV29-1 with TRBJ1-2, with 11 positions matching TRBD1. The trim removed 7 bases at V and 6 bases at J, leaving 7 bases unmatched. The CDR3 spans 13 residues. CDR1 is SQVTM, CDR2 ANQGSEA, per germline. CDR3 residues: CSGGTGGNDGYTF. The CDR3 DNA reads TGCAGCGGGGGGACAGGGGGAAATGATGGCTACACCTTC.

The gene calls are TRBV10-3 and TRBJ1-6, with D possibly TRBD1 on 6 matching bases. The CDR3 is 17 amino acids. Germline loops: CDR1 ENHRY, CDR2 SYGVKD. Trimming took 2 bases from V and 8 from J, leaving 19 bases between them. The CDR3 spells CAISEQIGGHPDSPLHF. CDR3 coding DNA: TGTGCCATCAGTGAGCAGATCGGGGGGCATCCGGATTCACCCCTCCACTTT.

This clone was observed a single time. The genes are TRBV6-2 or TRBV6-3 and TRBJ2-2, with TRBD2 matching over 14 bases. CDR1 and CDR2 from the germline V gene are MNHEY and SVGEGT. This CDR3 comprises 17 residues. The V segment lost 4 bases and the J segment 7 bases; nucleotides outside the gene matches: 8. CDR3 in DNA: TGTGCCAGCAGTTCGGGGACTAGCGGGAGTTTCGGCGGGGAGCTGTTTTTT. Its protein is CASSSGTSGSFGGELFF.

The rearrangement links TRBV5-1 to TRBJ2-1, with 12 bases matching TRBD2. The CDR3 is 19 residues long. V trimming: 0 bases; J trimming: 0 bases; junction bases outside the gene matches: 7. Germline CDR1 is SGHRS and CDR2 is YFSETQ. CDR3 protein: CASSLDGLAGGSSYNEQFF. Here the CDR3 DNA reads TGCGCCAGCAGCTTGGACGGGCTAGCGGGAGGGAGCTCCTACAATGAGCAGTTCTTC. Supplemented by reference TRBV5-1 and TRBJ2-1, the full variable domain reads KAGVTQTPRYLIKTRGQQVTLSCSPISGHRSVSWYQQTPGQGLQFLFEYFSETQRNKGNFPGRFSGRQFSNSRSEMNVSTLELGDSALYLCASSLDGLAGGSSYNEQFFGPGTRLTVL.

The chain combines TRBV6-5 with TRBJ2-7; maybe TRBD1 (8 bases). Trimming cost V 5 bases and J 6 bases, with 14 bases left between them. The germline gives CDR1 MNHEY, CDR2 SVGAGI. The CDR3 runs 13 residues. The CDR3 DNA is TGTGCCAGCAGTAGGACAGGGAGGGTCGAGCAGTACTTC. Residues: CASSRTGRVEQYF.

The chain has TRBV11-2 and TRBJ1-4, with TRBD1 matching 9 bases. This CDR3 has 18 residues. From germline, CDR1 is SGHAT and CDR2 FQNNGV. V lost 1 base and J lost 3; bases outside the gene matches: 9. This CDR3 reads CASSLGRGQGVANEKLFF. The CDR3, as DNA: TGTGCCAGCAGCTTAGGCAGGGGACAGGGTGTAGCTAATGAAAAACTGTTTTTT. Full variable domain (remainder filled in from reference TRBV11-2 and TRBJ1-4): EAGVAQSPRYKIIEKRQSVAFWCNPISGHATLYWYQQILGQGPKLLIQFQNNGVVDDSQLPKDRFSAERLKGVDSTLKIQPAKLEDSAVYLCASSLGRGQGVANEKLFFGSGTQLSVL.

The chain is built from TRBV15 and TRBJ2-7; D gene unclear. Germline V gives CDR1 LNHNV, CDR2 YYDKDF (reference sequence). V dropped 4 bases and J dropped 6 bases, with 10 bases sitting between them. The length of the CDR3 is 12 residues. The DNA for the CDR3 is TGTGCCACCAGCATAGATTCGGGCGAGCAGTACTTC. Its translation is CATSIDSGEQYF.

The DNA of the CDR3 is TGCGCCAGCAGCTTGGCGCAGGGGGCTGGGGAGCAGTACTTC. It translates to CASSLAQGAGEQYF. The rearrangement joins TRBV5-1 to TRBJ2-7; TRBD1 matches at 8 bases. Looked up from germline, CDR1 is SGHRS and CDR2 is YFSETQ. The CDR3 totals 14 residues. V trimming: 0 bases; J trimming: 7 bases; junction bases outside the gene matches: 6.

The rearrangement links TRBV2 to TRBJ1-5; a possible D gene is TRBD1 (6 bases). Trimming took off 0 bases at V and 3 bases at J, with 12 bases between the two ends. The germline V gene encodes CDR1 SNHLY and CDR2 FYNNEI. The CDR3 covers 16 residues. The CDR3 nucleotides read TGTGCCAGCAGTGAAGCGCGGGCAGGGGTCAATCAGCCCCAGCATTTT. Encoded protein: CASSEARAGVNQPQHF.

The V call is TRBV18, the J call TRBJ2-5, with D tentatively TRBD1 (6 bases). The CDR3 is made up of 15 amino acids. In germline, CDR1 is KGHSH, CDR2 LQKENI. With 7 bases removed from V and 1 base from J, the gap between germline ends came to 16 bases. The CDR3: CASYLRQATQETQYF. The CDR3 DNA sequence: TGTGCCAGCTACTTAAGACAGGCCACCCAAGAGACCCAGTACTTC.

CDR3 coding DNA: TGCAGTGCTAGTTTACAAGTACAAGTACGCGAAGCTTTCTTT. This codes for CSASLQVQVREAFF. The gene calls are TRBV20-1 and TRBJ1-1; D is unclear. Between the trimmed V and J ends, which lost 3 bases and 8 bases, there was a span of 19 bases. Germline CDR1 reads DFQATT; CDR2 reads SNEGSKA (reference sequence). The CDR3 runs to 14 residues.

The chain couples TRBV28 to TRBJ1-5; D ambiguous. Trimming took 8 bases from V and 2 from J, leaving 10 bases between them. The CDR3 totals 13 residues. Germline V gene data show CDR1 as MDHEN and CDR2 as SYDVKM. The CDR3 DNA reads TGTGCCAGCGTCAGGCTTCGCAATCAGCCCCAGCATTTT. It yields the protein CASVRLRNQPQHF. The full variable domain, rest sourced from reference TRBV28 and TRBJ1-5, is DVKVTQSSRYLVKRTGEKVFLECVQDMDHENMFWYRQDPGLGLRLIYFSYDVKMKEKGDIPEGYSVSREKKERFSLILESASTNQTSMYLCASVRLRNQPQHFGDGTRLSIL.

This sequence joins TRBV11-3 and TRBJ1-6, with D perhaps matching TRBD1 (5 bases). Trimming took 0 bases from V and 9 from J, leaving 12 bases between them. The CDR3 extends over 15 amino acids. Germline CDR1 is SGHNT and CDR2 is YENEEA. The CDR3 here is CASSLDGGVGSPLHF. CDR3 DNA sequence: TGTGCCAGCAGCTTAGATGGAGGGGTCGGTTCACCCCTCCACTTT. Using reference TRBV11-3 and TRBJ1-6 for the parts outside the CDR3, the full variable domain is EAGVVQSPRYKIIEKKQPVAFWCNPISGHNTLYWYLQNLGQGPELLIRYENEEAVDDSQLPKDRFSAERLKGVDSTLKIQPAELGDSAVYLCASSLDGGVGSPLHFGNGTRLTVT.

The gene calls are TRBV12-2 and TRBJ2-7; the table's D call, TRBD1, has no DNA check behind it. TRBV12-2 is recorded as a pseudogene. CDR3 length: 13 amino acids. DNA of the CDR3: TGTGCAAGTCGCCCGGGACAGACCTACGAGCAGTACTTC. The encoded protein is CASRPGQTYEQYF.

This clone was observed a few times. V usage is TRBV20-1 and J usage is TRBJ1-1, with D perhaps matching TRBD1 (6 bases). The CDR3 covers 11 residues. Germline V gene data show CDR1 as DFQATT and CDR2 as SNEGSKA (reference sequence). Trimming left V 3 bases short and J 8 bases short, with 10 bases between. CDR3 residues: CSARGGGEAFF. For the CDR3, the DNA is TGCAGTGCTAGGGGTGGGGGCGAAGCTTTCTTT.

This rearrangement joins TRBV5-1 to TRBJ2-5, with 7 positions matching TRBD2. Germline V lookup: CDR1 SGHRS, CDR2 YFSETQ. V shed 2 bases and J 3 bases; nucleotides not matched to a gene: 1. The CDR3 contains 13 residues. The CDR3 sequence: CASSFGLEETQYF. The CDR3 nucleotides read TGCGCCAGCAGCTTCGGACTAGAAGAGACCCAGTACTTC.

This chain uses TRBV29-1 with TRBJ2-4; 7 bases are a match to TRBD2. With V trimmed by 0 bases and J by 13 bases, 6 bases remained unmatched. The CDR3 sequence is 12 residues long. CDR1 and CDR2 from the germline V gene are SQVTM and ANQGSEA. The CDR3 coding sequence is TGCAGCGTTGAAGATGGAACTAGCGCACAGTACTTC. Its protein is CSVEDGTSAQYF. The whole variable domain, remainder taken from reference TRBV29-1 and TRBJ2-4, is SAVISQKPSRDICQRGTSLTIQCQVDSQVTMMFWYRQQPGQSLTLIATANQGSEATYESGFVIDKFPISRPNLTFSTLTVSNMSPEDSSIYLCSVEDGTSAQYFGAGTRLSVL.

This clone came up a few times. CDR3 in DNA: TGTGCCAGCAGCTCGACCGGGAGCTCCTACGAGCAGTACTTC. This gives the protein CASSSTGSSYEQYF. This chain links TRBV7-2 with TRBJ2-7; maybe TRBD2 (6 bases). The V and J ends lost 4 bases and 0 bases respectively, with 10 bases between them. Per the germline V gene, CDR1 is SGHTA and CDR2 is FQGNSA. The CDR3 covers 14 residues.

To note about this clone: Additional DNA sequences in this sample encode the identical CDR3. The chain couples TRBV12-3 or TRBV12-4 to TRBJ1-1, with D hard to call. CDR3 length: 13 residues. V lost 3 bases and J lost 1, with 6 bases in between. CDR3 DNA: TGTGCCAGCAGTTTTTGGGCGAACACTGAAGCTTTCTTT. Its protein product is CASSFWANTEAFF.

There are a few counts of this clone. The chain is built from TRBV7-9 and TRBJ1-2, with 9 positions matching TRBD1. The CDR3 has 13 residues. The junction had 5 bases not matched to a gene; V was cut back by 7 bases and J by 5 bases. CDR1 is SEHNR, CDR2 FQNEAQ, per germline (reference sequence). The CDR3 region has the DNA TGTGCCAGCACCACAGGGGGCTATTATGGCTACACCTTC. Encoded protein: CASTTGGYYGYTF.

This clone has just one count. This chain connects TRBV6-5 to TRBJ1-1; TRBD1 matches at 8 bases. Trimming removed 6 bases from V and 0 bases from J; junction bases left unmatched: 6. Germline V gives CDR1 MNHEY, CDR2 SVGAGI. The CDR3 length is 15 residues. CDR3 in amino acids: CASSAWTGLNTEAFF. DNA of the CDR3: TGTGCCAGCAGCGCCTGGACAGGGTTGAACACTGAAGCTTTCTTT.

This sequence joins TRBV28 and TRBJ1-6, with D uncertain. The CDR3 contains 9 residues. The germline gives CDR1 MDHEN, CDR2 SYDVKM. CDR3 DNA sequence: TGTGTTCAAAATTCACCCCTCCACTTT. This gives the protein CVQNSPLHF.

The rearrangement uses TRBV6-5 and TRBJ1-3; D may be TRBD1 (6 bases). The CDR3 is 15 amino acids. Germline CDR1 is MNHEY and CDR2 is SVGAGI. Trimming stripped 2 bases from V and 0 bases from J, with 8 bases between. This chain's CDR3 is CASSYRQVSGNTIYF. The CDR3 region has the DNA TGTGCCAGCAGTTACCGACAGGTCTCTGGAAACACCATATATTTT.

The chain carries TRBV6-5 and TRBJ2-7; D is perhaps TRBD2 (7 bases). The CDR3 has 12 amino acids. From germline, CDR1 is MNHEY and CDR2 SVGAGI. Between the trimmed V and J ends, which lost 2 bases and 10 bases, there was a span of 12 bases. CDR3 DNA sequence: TGTGCCAGCAGTTACAGGGGGGGTGGCCAGTACTTC. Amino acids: CASSYRGGGQYF.

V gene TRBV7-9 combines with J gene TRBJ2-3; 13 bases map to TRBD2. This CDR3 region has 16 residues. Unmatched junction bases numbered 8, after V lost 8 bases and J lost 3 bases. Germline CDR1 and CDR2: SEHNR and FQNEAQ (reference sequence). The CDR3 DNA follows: TGTGCCAGCGGAGGACTAGCGGGAGTAGAGACAGATACGCAGTATTTT. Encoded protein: CASGGLAGVETDTQYF.

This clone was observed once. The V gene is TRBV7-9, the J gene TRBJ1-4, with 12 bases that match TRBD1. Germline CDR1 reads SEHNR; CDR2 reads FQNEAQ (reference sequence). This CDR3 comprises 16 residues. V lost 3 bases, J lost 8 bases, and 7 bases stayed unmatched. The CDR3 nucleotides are TGTGCCAGCAGCTTTGGGGGACAGGGGGCCGGAGAAAAACTGTTTTTT. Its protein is CASSFGGQGAGEKLFF.